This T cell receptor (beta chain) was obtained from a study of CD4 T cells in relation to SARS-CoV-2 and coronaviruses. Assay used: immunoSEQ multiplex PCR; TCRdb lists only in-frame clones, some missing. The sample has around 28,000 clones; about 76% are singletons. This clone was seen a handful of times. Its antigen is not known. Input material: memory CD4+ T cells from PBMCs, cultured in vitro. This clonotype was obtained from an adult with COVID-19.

In nucleotides, the CDR3 is TGTGCCAGCAGCCGACTAGCGGGAATCTACGAGCAGTACTTC. Translating gives CASSRLAGIYEQYF. The chain recombines TRBV14 with TRBJ2-7; 11 bases fit TRBD2. The CDR3 runs 14 residues. CDR1 and CDR2 (germline): SGHDN, FVKESK. V was clipped by 4 bases and J by 3 bases; unmatched bases: 2.